This entry lists 31 T cell receptor beta chains sequenced from one sample in a study of blood T cell repertoires in COVID-19. The assay was immunoSEQ multiplex PCR, and TCRdb's table has in-frame clones only and misses some. The table includes some 170,000 clones, 75% to 80% detected once. The sequenced sample was peripheral blood. These receptors all come from a woman in her forties or fifties with active or convalescent COVID-19.

The V call is TRBV6-6, the J call TRBJ1-6; possible D gene TRBD1, 5 bases. Germline lookup yields CDR1 MNHNY and CDR2 SVGAGI (reference sequence). V was trimmed by 7 bases and J by 13 bases, leaving 17 bases between them. The CDR3 loop spans 13 amino acids. The CDR3 region is CASKDSLPSPLHF. CDR3 DNA sequence: TGTGCCAGCAAAGACAGTTTACCTTCTCCCCTCCACTTT.

CDR3 DNA: TGTGCCAGCATTCTGGACAGGGTCGAGTACGAGCAGTACTTC. It encodes CASILDRVEYEQYF. V usage is TRBV6-5 and J usage is TRBJ2-7; TRBD1 matches at 8 bases. With V trimmed by 7 bases and J by 4 bases, 9 bases remained unmatched. Germline V gene lookup returns CDR1 MNHEY and CDR2 SVGAGI. The CDR3 sequence is 14 residues long.

This sequence joins TRBV9 and TRBJ2-5; the D is unclear. Deletions cut 5 bases from V and 0 bases from J, with 5 bases between. The CDR3 totals 12 residues. The germline V gene has CDR1 SGDLS and CDR2 YYNGEE. This chain's CDR3 is CASSPNQETQYF. The CDR3 region has the DNA TGTGCCAGCAGTCCCAACCAAGAGACCCAGTACTTC.

This chain connects TRBV6-5 to TRBJ1-2; TRBD1 matches 9 bases. In germline, CDR1 is MNHEY, CDR2 SVGAGI. J gave up 4 bases and V 5 bases, and 5 bases lay outside the gene matches. The CDR3 covers 14 residues. The CDR3 protein is CASSTGQGSYGYTF. CDR3 nucleotide sequence: TGTGCCAGCAGTACTGGACAGGGGAGCTATGGCTACACCTTC.

The CDR3: CSVKSGLDTGELFF. The CDR3 DNA reads TGCAGCGTCAAATCGGGACTGGACACCGGGGAGCTGTTTTTT. This rearrangement joins TRBV29-1 to TRBJ2-2, with D possibly matching TRBD2 (6 bases). CDR1 is SQVTM, CDR2 ANQGSEA, per germline. The CDR3 spans 14 residues. V was trimmed by 6 bases and J by 3 bases, leaving 14 bases between them.

CDR3 sequence reads: CASSPLLGQGALNTEAFF. In DNA, the CDR3 is TGTGCCAGCTCACCCCTCCTTGGACAGGGGGCCCTGAACACTGAAGCTTTCTTT. The chain has TRBV18 and TRBJ1-1; 11 bases fit TRBD1. Trimming took 3 bases from V and 0 from J; bases not matched to a gene: 9. CDR1 is KGHSH and CDR2 is LQKENI in the germline V gene. The CDR3 is 18 amino acids.

The chain joins TRBV9 to TRBJ1-4, with D perhaps TRBD1 (5 bases). Per germline, CDR1 SGDLS and CDR2 YYNGEE. V gave up 2 bases and J gave up 2 bases, with 7 bases separating them. CDR3 length: 14 amino acids. The chain's CDR3 is CASSVGGTNEKLFF. Here the CDR3 DNA reads TGTGCCAGCAGCGTGGGGGGGACTAATGAAAAACTGTTTTTT. Full variable domain (remainder filled in from reference TRBV9 and TRBJ1-4): DSGVTQTPKHLITATGQRVTLRCSPRSGDLSVYWYQQSLDQGLQFLIQYYNGEERAKGNILERFSAQQFPDLHSELNLSSLELGDSALYFCASSVGGTNEKLFFGSGTQLSVL.

This clone has a handful of counts. In DNA, the CDR3 is TGTGCCAGCAGCCACACTCCAGGGGTGCCTGGCTACACCTTC. Translating it yields CASSHTPGVPGYTF. The gene calls are TRBV7-8 and TRBJ1-2; D may be TRBD1 (6 bases). The CDR3 has 14 amino acids. V was trimmed by 5 bases and J by 7 bases, leaving 17 bases between them. The germline gives CDR1 SGHVS, CDR2 FQNEAQ.

V gene TRBV24-1 combines with J gene TRBJ1-4; TRBD1 aligns across 10 bases. The CDR3 extends over 15 amino acids. Germline CDR1 is KGHDR and CDR2 is SFDVKD. Trimming removed 4 bases from V and 8 bases from J; junction bases left unmatched: 6. CDR3 coding DNA: TGTGCCACCAGTGACCCGACAGGGGGCAAAGAAAAACTGTTTTTT. Its translation: CATSDPTGGKEKLFF.

The gene calls are TRBV5-1 and TRBJ2-5; D is possibly TRBD1 (5 bases). This CDR3 contains 13 residues. The germline V gene has CDR1 SGHRS and CDR2 YFSETQ. V lost 4 bases and J lost 4, with 11 bases in between. The DNA for the CDR3 is TGCGCCAGCAGCAGCCCCCAGGGAGAGACCCAGTACTTC. Amino acid sequence: CASSSPQGETQYF.

The V and J genes are TRBV14 and TRBJ2-3; TRBD2 matches at 11 bases. The CDR3 contains 18 residues. From germline, CDR1 is SGHDN and CDR2 FVKESK. V shed 1 base, J shed 0 bases, and the junction held 6 bases outside the gene matches. The CDR3 protein is CASSQGSGGAPSTDTQYF. The CDR3 DNA reads as TGTGCCAGCAGCCAAGGTAGCGGGGGGGCCCCTAGCACAGATACGCAGTATTTT.

With respect to this clone: The junction does not match germline at one end; this may be a read error. CDR3 DNA sequence: TGTGCCAGCAGCCTAACTAGTATGGGCGACGGGGAGCTGTTTTTT. It is translated as CASSLTSMGDGELFF. The genes are TRBV7-3 and TRBJ2-2, with D perhaps matching TRBD2 (5 bases). The CDR3 contains 15 residues. CDR1 SGHTA and CDR2 FQGTGA come from the germline V gene.

This clone was seen a handful of times. The chain links TRBV5-5 to TRBJ1-4; D is undetermined. The CDR3 consists of 15 residues. Germline assignment: CDR1 SGHKS and CDR2 YYEKEE (reference sequence). Trimming took off 0 bases at V and 8 bases at J, with 14 bases between the two ends. The DNA for the CDR3 is TGTGCCAGCAGCTTGGCGATGCGCTCGGGGGAAAAACTGTTTTTT. Amino acids: CASSLAMRSGEKLFF.

The genes are TRBV19 and TRBJ1-2, with D perhaps TRBD1 (6 bases). Germline lookup yields CDR1 LNHDA and CDR2 SQIVND (reference sequence). CDR3 length equals 15 residues. Trimming left V 3 bases short and J 3 bases short, with 14 bases between. The CDR3 here is CASSIPSGTHYGYTF. As DNA, the CDR3 is TGTGCCAGTAGTATCCCTTCCGGGACACACTATGGCTACACCTTC.

J is TRBJ2-7 and V is TRBV4-2; 13 nucleotides match TRBD2. V gave up 3 bases and J gave up 6 bases; unmatched junction bases: 14. Germline V gene lookup returns CDR1 LGHNA and CDR2 YNFKEQ. This CDR3 contains 18 residues. Written as DNA, the CDR3 is TGTGCCAGCAGCCATGCGACCGGGACTAGCGGGGACCGCCGCGAGCAGTACTTC. It codes for CASSHATGTSGDRREQYF.

CDR3 region: CASSDSTGGSYNEQFF. CDR3 nucleotide sequence: TGTGCCAGCAGTGACTCGACGGGGGGGTCCTACAATGAGCAGTTCTTC. The chain joins TRBV6-4 to TRBJ2-1, with TRBD2 matching over 8 bases. The germline V gene encodes CDR1 MRHNA and CDR2 SNTAGT. The CDR3 runs to 16 residues. Trimming at V came to 0 bases and at J to 1 base, leaving 2 bases not matched to a gene.

This clone came up once. The gene calls are TRBV20-1 and TRBJ1-2; 8 bases align to TRBD1. Germline CDR1 and CDR2: DFQATT and SNEGSKA (reference sequence). There are 11 residues in the CDR3. Losses at the gene ends were 6 bases for V and 6 bases for J; bases not matched to a gene: 3. CDR3 nucleotides: TGCAGTGCCACAGGGGGGAATGGCTACACCTTC. It yields the protein CSATGGNGYTF.

J is TRBJ2-7 and V is TRBV7-2, with TRBD1 matching over 10 bases. The CDR3 covers 14 residues. J gave up 7 bases and V 4 bases, and 7 bases lay outside the gene matches. Germline lookup yields CDR1 SGHTA and CDR2 FQGNSA. The CDR3 reads CASSSRQGAREQYF. In DNA form, the CDR3 reads TGTGCCAGCAGCTCAAGACAGGGGGCGCGGGAGCAGTACTTC.

This chain connects TRBV6-1 to TRBJ2-3, with a weak D call TRBD1 (5 bases). In germline, CDR1 is MNHNS, CDR2 SASEGT. CDR3 length equals 16 residues. V was cut by 0 bases and J by 2 bases, with 12 bases left in between. This CDR3 is CASSEALQGITDTQYF. CDR3 DNA: TGTGCCAGCAGTGAAGCGCTTCAGGGTATCACAGATACGCAGTATTTT.

The V call is TRBV19, the J call TRBJ2-7, with 8 positions matching TRBD2. There are 14 residues in the CDR3. V lost 5 bases to trimming and J lost 5 bases; unmatched junction nucleotides: 8. Germline V CDR1 and CDR2: LNHDA, SQIVND (reference sequence). This chain's CDR3 is CASSPRGGENEQYF. The CDR3 nucleotides are TGTGCCAGTAGTCCTCGGGGGGGAGAGAACGAGCAGTACTTC.

This chain uses TRBV28 with TRBJ1-2; 8 bases are a match to TRBD1. The CDR3 extends over 14 amino acids. Germline V gene data show CDR1 as MDHEN and CDR2 as SYDVKM. With V trimmed by 4 bases and J by 6 bases, 7 bases remained unmatched. CDR3 sequence: CASSSPGGRNGYTF. In DNA, the CDR3 is TGTGCCAGCAGTTCGCCAGGGGGCAGAAATGGCTACACCTTC.

This sequence joins TRBV6-6 and TRBJ2-7; TRBD1 agrees at 8 bases. Trimming at V came to 1 base and at J to 6 bases, leaving 5 bases not matched to a gene. The CDR3 sequence is 14 residues long. CDR1 and CDR2 (germline): MNHNY, SVGAGI (reference sequence). The CDR3 bases are TGTGCCAGCAGTTACTTCACAGGGGGAGGCGAGCAGTACTTC. Amino acids: CASSYFTGGGEQYF.

This sequence joins TRBV9 and TRBJ2-1; 7 bases align to TRBD2. The CDR3 contains 15 residues. Trimming took 4 bases from V and 0 from J; bases not matched to a gene: 4. Germline V lookup: CDR1 SGDLS, CDR2 YYNGEE. CDR3 protein: CASSWGGSSYNEQFF. The CDR3 DNA sequence: TGTGCCAGCAGCTGGGGGGGAAGCTCCTACAATGAGCAGTTCTTC.

The rearrangement uses TRBV7-2 and TRBJ1-2, with a possible D match to TRBD1 (6 bases). Trimming removed 2 bases from V and 7 bases from J, with 14 bases in between. There are 14 residues in the CDR3. The germline CDR1 and CDR2 sequences are SGHTA and FQGNSA. As DNA, the CDR3 is TGTGCCAGCAGCTTAACCGGGGGGCAAGGTGGCTACACCTTC. Translation gives CASSLTGGQGGYTF.

The chain carries TRBV14 and TRBJ2-3; 10 positions match TRBD1. Losses at the gene ends were 4 bases for V and 2 bases for J; bases not matched to a gene: 3. Germline V CDR1 and CDR2: SGHDN, FVKESK. CDR3 length equals 15 residues. The CDR3 coding sequence is TGTGCCAGCAGCCTCGGGACAGGGGCCACAGATACGCAGTATTTT. It yields the protein CASSLGTGATDTQYF.

V and J are TRBV18 and TRBJ2-7; possibly TRBD1 for D (5 bases). V was clipped by 1 base and J by 5 bases, with 9 bases between them. CDR1 is KGHSH and CDR2 is LQKENI in the germline V gene. This CDR3 is 13 amino acids long. The CDR3 region is CASSPRQGNEQYF. The DNA for the CDR3 is TGTGCCAGCTCACCACGCCAGGGAAACGAGCAGTACTTC. The variable domain in full, with the rest retrieved from reference TRBV18 and TRBJ2-7, is NAGVMQNPRHLVRRRGQEARLRCSPMKGHSHVYWYRQLPEEGLKFMVYLQKENIIDESGMPKERFSAEFPKEGPSILRIQQVVRGDSAAYFCASSPRQGNEQYFGPGTRLTVT.

The chain recombines TRBV10-3 with TRBJ2-3; 13 bases align to TRBD2. J gave up 1 base and V 3 bases, and 1 base lay outside the gene matches. CDR3 length: 16 amino acids. Germline V gives CDR1 ENHRY, CDR2 SYGVKD. This chain's CDR3 is CAISELAGGGTDTQYF. CDR3 in DNA: TGTGCCATCAGTGAACTAGCGGGGGGGGGCACAGATACGCAGTATTTT.

The gene calls are TRBV7-6 and TRBJ2-1; 9 bases line up with TRBD2. V shed 1 base and J 0 bases; nucleotides not matched to a gene: 7. The CDR3 length is 18 residues. Germline V lookup: CDR1 SGHVS, CDR2 FNYEAQ. CDR3 sequence reads: CASSLGLAERSSYNEQFF. Written as DNA, the CDR3 is TGTGCCAGCAGCTTAGGACTAGCGGAGAGAAGCTCCTACAATGAGCAGTTCTTC. The full variable domain, completed using reference TRBV7-6 and TRBJ2-1, is GAGVSQSPRYKVTKRGQDVALRCDPISGHVSLYWYRQALGQGPEFLTYFNYEAQQDKSGLPNDRFSAERPEGSISTLTIQRTEQRDSAMYRCASSLGLAERSSYNEQFFGPGTRLTVL.

The V gene is TRBV30, the J gene TRBJ1-6; D gene ambiguous. The V gene lost 3 bases and the J gene lost 7 bases, with 4 bases spanning the gap. There are 11 residues in the CDR3. Looked up from germline, CDR1 is GTSNPN and CDR2 is SVGIG (reference sequence). CDR3 sequence reads: CAWSINSPLHF. In DNA form, the CDR3 reads TGTGCCTGGAGCATCAATTCACCCCTCCACTTT.

The rearrangement joins TRBV20-1 to TRBJ1-1; TRBD1 aligns across 7 bases. V trimming: 3 bases; J trimming: 8 bases; junction bases outside the gene matches: 9. The germline V gene has CDR1 DFQATT and CDR2 SNEGSKA (reference sequence). CDR3 length: 13 residues. The CDR3 here is CSASKDRIGEAFF. DNA of the CDR3: TGCAGTGCTAGTAAGGACAGGATAGGGGAAGCTTTCTTT.

The J gene is TRBJ2-3, the V gene TRBV19; D call uncertain. The V gene's germline CDR1 is LNHDA and CDR2 SQIVND (reference sequence). The V end was cut by 10 bases, the J end by 1 base, with 12 bases between. This CDR3 has 13 residues. CDR3 in amino acids: CATRNTGTDTQYF. Here the CDR3 DNA reads TGTGCCACCAGGAATACGGGCACAGATACGCAGTATTTT. The entire variable domain, with the rest obtained from reference TRBV19 and TRBJ2-3, is as follows: DGGITQSPKYLFRKEGQNVTLSCEQNLNHDAMYWYRQDPGQGLRLIYYSQIVNDFQKGDIAEGYSVSREKKESFPLTVTSAQKNPTAFYLCATRNTGTDTQYFGPGTRLTVL.